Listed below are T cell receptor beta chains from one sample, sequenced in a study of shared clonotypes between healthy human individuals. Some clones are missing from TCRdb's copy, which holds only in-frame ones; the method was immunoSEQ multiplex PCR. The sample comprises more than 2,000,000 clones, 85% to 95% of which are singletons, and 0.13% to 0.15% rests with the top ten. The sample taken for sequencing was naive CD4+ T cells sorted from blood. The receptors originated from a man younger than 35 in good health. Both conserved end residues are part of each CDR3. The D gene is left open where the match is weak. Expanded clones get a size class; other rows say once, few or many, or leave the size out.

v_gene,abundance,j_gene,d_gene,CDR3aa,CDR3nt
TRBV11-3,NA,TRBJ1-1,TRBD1,CASSLEGQGGAFF,TGTGCCAGCAGCTTAGAGGGACAGGGAGGAGCTTTCTTT
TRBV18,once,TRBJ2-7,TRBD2,CASSPFSTSGPYEQYF,TGTGCCAGCTCACCTTTTTCGACTAGCGGACCTTACGAGCAGTACTTC
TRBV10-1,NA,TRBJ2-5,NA,CASSAKYDQTQYF,TGCGCCAGCAGCGCTAAGTACGACCAGACCCAGTACTTC
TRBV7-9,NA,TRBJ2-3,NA,CASTSTDTQYF,TGTGCCAGCACCTCCACAGATACGCAGTATTTT
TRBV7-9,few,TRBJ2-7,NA,CASSLALGSGYEQYF,TGTGCCAGCAGCTTAGCCCTGGGATCTGGATACGAGCAGTACTTC
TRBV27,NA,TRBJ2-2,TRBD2,CASSLQGGAGELFF,TGTGCCAGCAGTTTACAGGGAGGGGCCGGGGAGCTGTTTTTT
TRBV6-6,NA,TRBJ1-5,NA,CASSYSLHQPQHF,TGTGCCAGCAGTTACTCGCTGCATCAGCCCCAGCATTTT
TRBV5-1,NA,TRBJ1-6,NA,CASSLVGGDYNSPLHF,TGCGCCAGCAGCTTGGTAGGGGGGGATTATAATTCACCCCTCCACTTT
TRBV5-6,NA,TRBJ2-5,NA,CASSSDWYQETQYF,TGTGCCAGCAGCTCCGACTGGTACCAAGAGACCCAGTACTTC
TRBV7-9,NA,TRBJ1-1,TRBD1,CASRSQGGMNTEAFF,TGTGCCAGCAGATCACAGGGGGGGATGAACACTGAAGCTTTCTTT
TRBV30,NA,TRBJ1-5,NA,CAWNPPPGNQPQHF,TGTGCCTGGAACCCACCCCCAGGCAATCAGCCCCAGCATTTT
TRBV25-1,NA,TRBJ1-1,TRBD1,CASSDGQANTEAFF,TGTGCCAGCAGTGACGGACAGGCGAACACTGAAGCTTTCTTT
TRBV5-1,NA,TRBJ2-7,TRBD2,CASSPGLAGGEQYF,TGCGCCAGCAGCCCGGGACTAGCGGGAGGCGAGCAGTACTTC
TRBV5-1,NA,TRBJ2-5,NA,CASGRYGPSETQYF,TGCGCCAGCGGTAGATATGGACCCTCAGAGACCCAGTACTTC
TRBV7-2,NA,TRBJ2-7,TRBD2,CASSLRTSGTPSYEQYF,TGTGCCAGCAGCTTGAGGACTAGCGGGACTCCGTCCTACGAGCAGTACTTC
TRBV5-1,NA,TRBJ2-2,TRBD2,CASSPLAGANTGELFF,TGCGCCAGCAGCCCTTTGGCGGGGGCGAACACCGGGGAGCTGTTTTTT
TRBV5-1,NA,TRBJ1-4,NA,CASSYLGVATNEKLFF,TGCGCCAGCAGCTACCTTGGCGTGGCAACTAATGAAAAACTGTTTTTT
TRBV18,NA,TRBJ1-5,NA,CASSPTTGSQPQHF,TGTGCCAGCTCACCAACGACAGGTAGCCAGCCCCAGCATTTT
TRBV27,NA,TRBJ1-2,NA,CASSLWPTLDEGYTF,TGTGCCAGCAGTCTGTGGCCCACCCTAGATGAGGGCTACACCTTC
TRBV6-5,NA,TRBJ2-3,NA,CASSYQQGTDTQYF,TGTGCCAGCAGTTATCAGCAGGGCACAGATACGCAGTATTTT
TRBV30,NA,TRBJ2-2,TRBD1,CAWRTGANTGELFF,TGTGCCTGGCGGACAGGAGCCAACACCGGGGAGCTGTTTTTT
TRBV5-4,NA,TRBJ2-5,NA,CASSFYEGVGTQYF,TGTGCCAGCAGCTTTTACGAGGGAGTTGGGACCCAGTACTTC
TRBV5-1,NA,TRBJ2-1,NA,CASSLTATGNEQFF,TGCGCCAGCAGCTTAACCGCTACCGGCAATGAGCAGTTCTTC
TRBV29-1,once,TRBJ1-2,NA,CSVEVSNYGYTF,TGCAGCGTTGAAGTCTCTAACTATGGCTACACCTTC
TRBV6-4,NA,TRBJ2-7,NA,CASNTWGGPTTYEQYF,TGTGCCAGTAACACCTGGGGGGGCCCGACTACCTACGAGCAGTACTTC
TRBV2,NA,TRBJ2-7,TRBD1,CASSDDRGGYEQYF,TGTGCCAGCAGTGACGACAGGGGGGGCTACGAGCAGTACTTC
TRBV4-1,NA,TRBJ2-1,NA,CASSQETTSYNEQFF,TGCGCCAGCAGCCAAGAGACGACCTCCTACAATGAGCAGTTCTTC
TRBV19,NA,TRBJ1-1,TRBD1,CASRKDRGDTEAFF,TGTGCCAGTAGGAAGGACAGGGGAGACACTGAAGCTTTCTTT
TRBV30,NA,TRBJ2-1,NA,CAWSVGSARFF,TGTGCCTGGAGTGTAGGCTCCGCCCGGTTCTTC
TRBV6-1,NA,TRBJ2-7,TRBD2,CASSLLGGGSYEQYF,TGTGCCAGCAGTCTCCTAGGCGGGGGTTCCTACGAGCAGTACTTC
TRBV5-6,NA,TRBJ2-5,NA,CASSSIRELHQETQYF,TGTGCCAGCAGCTCCATCCGGGAACTCCACCAAGAGACCCAGTACTTC
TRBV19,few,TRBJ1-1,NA,CASSTVTVNTEAFF,TGTGCCAGTAGTACCGTAACAGTGAACACTGAAGCTTTCTTT
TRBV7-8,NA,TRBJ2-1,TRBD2,CASSLTSGAYNEQFF,TGTGCCAGCAGCTTAACTAGCGGAGCCTACAATGAGCAGTTCTTC
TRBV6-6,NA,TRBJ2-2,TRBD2,CASSVSGSYTGELFF,TGTGCCAGCAGTGTTAGCGGGAGTTACACCGGGGAGCTGTTTTTT
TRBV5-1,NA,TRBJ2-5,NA,CASSLAGQPQETQYF,TGCGCCAGCAGCTTGGCGGGACAACCTCAAGAGACCCAGTACTTC
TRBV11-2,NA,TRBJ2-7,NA,CASTSSGVYEQYF,TGTGCCAGCACCAGCAGTGGGGTTTACGAGCAGTACTTC
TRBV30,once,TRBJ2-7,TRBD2,CAWSYRTSGRTTHEQYF,TGTGCCTGGAGTTATAGGACTAGCGGGAGAACGACCCACGAGCAGTACTTC
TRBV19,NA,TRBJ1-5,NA,CASSIVPSGLGNQPQHF,TGTGCCAGTAGTATAGTTCCTTCCGGTCTGGGCAATCAGCCCCAGCATTTT
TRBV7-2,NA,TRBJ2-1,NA,CASSLARRSSYNEQFF,TGTGCCAGCAGCTTAGCGAGGCGCAGCTCCTACAATGAGCAGTTCTTC
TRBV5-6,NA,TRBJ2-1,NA,CASNTFGEAQLF,TGTGCCAGCAATACTTTCGGAGAAGCACAACTCTTC
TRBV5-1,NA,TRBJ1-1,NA,CASSYDTLEAFF,TGCGCCAGCAGCTACGACACTCTTGAAGCTTTCTTT
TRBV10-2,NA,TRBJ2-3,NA,CASSEWGIAEKFTDTQYF,TGCGCCAGCAGTGAGTGGGGGATAGCGGAGAAATTCACAGATACGCAGTATTTT